This is a list of T cell receptor beta chains from one sample in a study of blood T cells in healthy people across ages. TCRdb called the 5' RACE reads again in MiXCR, with one record for every CDR3 protein. The sample shows 550,000 to 750,000 distinct CDR3 sequences, 20% to 25% of them seen only once. Sequences were obtained from blood. All receptors derive from a man between 65 and 85 years old in good health. Both conserved end residues are part of each CDR3. D genes are given only for firm matches. Where a row states a size, it is once, few, many or the class of an expanded clone; other rows omit it.

>TRBV6-5|15|TRBJ2-7|many|TRBD2
CASSYSYGTTYEQYF
TGTGCCAGCAGTTACTCGTACGGGACTACCTACGAGCAGTACTTC
>TRBV7-8|13|TRBJ1-1|few|TRBD1
CASSTTGAWGAFF
TGTGCCAGCAGCACTACAGGGGCCTGGGGAGCTTTCTTT
>TRBV4-3|15|TRBJ1-1|few|.
CASSRALPGNTEAFF
TGCGCCAGCAGCCGAGCCCTGCCGGGGAACACTGAAGCTTTCTTT
>TRBV20-1|16|TRBJ2-7|many|TRBD2
CSASFPRLAGTYEQYF
TGCAGTGCTAGTTTCCCCCGACTAGCGGGAACCTACGAGCAGTACTTC
>TRBV12-3/TRBV12-4|15|TRBJ1-4|once|TRBD1
CASSPRQGPNEKLFF
TGTGCCAGCAGCCCTCGACAGGGTCCTAATGAAAAACTGTTTTTT
>TRBV7-9|16|TRBJ2-5|few|TRBD2
CASSLARGGSSETQYF
TGTGCCAGCAGCCTCGCTCGGGGGGGGAGTTCAGAGACCCAGTACTTC
>TRBV3-1|13|TRBJ1-1|.|.
CASSQDQGGRAFF
TGTGCCAGCAGCCAAGATCAAGGAGGGAGAGCTTTCTTT
>TRBV4-1|14|TRBJ1-2|few|TRBD1
CASSQQQGAYGYTF
TGCGCCAGCAGCCAACAACAGGGGGCTTATGGCTACACCTTC
>TRBV2|12|TRBJ2-1|.|.
CASTATGNEQFF
TGTGCCAGCACGGCAACGGGAAATGAGCAGTTCTTC
>TRBV5-5|15|TRBJ2-7|.|TRBD2
CASSPAGTNSYEQYF
TGTGCCAGCAGCCCGGCCGGGACTAACTCCTACGAGCAGTACTTC
>TRBV7-2|13|TRBJ2-5|many|.
CASSLAGEATQYF
TGTGCCAGCAGCTTAGCGGGAGAGGCGACCCAGTACTTC
>TRBV10-3|17|TRBJ2-7|.|TRBD2
CAISRLAGVLGSYEQYF
TGTGCCATCAGTCGACTAGCGGGAGTTTTGGGCTCCTACGAGCAGTACTTC
>TRBV5-1|17|TRBJ2-5|.|TRBD2
CASSLIASGGYQEAQYF
TGCGCCAGCAGCTTGATAGCTAGCGGGGGGTACCAAGAGGCCCAGTACTTC
>TRBV6-5|14|TRBJ1-1|.|TRBD1
CASSPGTGLSEAFF
TGTGCCAGCAGTCCTGGGACAGGGCTGTCTGAAGCTTTCTTT
>TRBV25-1|12|TRBJ2-7|.|.
CATLTESYEQYF
TGTGCTACTCTTACAGAATCCTACGAGCAGTACTTC
>TRBV6-2/TRBV6-3|13|TRBJ2-1|many|.
CATLEGGKNEQFF
TGTGCCACCCTGGAGGGCGGGAAGAATGAGCAGTTCTTC
>TRBV29-1|15|TRBJ2-1|.|TRBD2
CSVKGSGGSYNEQFF
TGCAGCGTTAAAGGTAGCGGGGGCTCCTACAATGAGCAGTTCTTC
>TRBV11-2|15|TRBJ1-4|many|.
CASSRGTLTNEKLFF
TGTGCCAGCAGCCGTGGGACCCTAACTAATGAAAAACTGTTTTTT
>TRBV11-2|16|TRBJ2-7|few|.
CASSSLGAGAAYEQYF
TGTGCCAGCAGCTCCTTGGGAGCAGGGGCTGCCTACGAGCAGTACTTC
>TRBV20-1|15|TRBJ1-1|.|.
CSARAPERGRTEAFF
TGCAGTGCTAGAGCCCCAGAAAGGGGTAGGACTGAAGCTTTCTTT